This T cell receptor beta chain is drawn from a study of blood T cell repertoires in COVID-19. In the study overall: The United States, Italy and Spain were the sources of the acute and convalescent COVID-19 samples.

In germline, CDR1 is MNHEY, CDR2 SVGAGI. The ends lost 8 bases at V and 8 bases at J; junction bases unmatched: 7. The CDR3 totals 12 residues. Original analysis: Reference gene primer amplification in the assay estimated nucleated cell counts. The table came from immunoSEQ multiplex PCR; TCRdb's copy has only in-frame clones and leaves some out. That table is the source of V, J and clone size, and D and trimming were worked out from the DNA. The sample holds 200,000 to 250,000 clones; 80% to 90% are singletons and the top ten take less than 20%. The TCR was taken from a woman aged 80 or older with active or convalescent COVID-19. Source material: peripheral blood. The chain links TRBV6-5 to TRBJ1-2; TRBD1 matches at 8 bases. The CDR3 coding sequence is TGTGCCAGCGGGACAGACAGGGGCGGCTACACCTTC. It encodes CASGTDRGGYTF.